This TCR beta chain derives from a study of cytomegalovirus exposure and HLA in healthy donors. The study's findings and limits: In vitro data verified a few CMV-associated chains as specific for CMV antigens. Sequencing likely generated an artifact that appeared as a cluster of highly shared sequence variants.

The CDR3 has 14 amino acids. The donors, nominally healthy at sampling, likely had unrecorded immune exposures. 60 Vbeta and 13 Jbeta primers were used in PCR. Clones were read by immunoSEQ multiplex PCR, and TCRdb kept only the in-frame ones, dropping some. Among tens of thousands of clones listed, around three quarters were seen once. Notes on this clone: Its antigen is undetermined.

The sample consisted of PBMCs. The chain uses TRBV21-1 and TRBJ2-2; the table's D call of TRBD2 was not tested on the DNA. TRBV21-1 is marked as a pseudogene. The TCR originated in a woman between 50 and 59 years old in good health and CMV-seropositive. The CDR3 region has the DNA TGTGCCAGCAGCCCCGGGGTAAACACCGGGGAGCTGTTTTTT. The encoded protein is CASSPGVNTGELFF.